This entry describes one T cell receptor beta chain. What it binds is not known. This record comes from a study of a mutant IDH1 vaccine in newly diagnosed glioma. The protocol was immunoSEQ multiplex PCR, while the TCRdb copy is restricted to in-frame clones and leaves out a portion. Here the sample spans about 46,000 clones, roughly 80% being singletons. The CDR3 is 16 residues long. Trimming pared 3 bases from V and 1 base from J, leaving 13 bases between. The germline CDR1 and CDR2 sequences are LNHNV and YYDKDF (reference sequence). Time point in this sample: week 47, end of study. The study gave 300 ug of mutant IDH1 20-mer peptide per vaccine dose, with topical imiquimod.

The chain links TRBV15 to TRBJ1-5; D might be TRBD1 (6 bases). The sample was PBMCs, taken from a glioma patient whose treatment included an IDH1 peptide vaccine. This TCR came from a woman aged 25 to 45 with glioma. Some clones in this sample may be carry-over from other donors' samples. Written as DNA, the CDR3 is TGTGCCACCAGCAGGAACCGGGACACCAGCAATCAGCCCCAGCATTTT. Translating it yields CATSRNRDTSNQPQHF.